The 12 T cell receptor beta chains presented below share a single source sample, sequenced in a study of human T cells and chemical hapten exposure. Stated time point: patch test 2, 6 weeks after DPC sensitization. Treatment indicated: therapeutic diphenylcyclopropenone sensitization with weekly scalp DPC. TCRdb re-called the RACE reads through MiXCR, storing one row per CDR3 protein. The sample contains more than 85,000 distinct CDR3 sequences, roughly 9% of which appear only once. The sequenced sample was whole blood, obtained in connection with sensitization to the hapten diphenylcyclopropenone (DPC). The source is a woman aged 35 to 49 with alopecia areata. Some clones in this sample may be carry-over from other donors' samples.

The table lists this clonotype with a few counts. The V gene is TRBV7-3, the J gene TRBJ2-3; D perhaps matches TRBD2 (6 bases). V lost 1 base, J lost 1 base, and 12 bases lay in between. In germline, CDR1 is SGHTA, CDR2 FQGTGA. This CDR3 has 16 residues. CDR3 coding DNA: TGTGCCAGCAGCTTAATCGCGGGGAGTGGCACAGATACGCAGTATTTT. Its protein is CASSLIAGSGTDTQYF.

The V call is TRBV5-1, the J call TRBJ2-2, with D possibly being TRBD2 (5 bases). CDR1 and CDR2 (germline): SGHRS, YFSETQ. The CDR3 sequence is 15 residues long. Deletions cut 3 bases from V and 0 bases from J, with 9 bases between. CDR3 bases: TGCGCCAGCAGCTGGGCGACTACGAACACCGGGGAGCTGTTTTTT. It yields the protein CASSWATTNTGELFF.

The rearrangement uses TRBV19 and TRBJ2-7; the D gene is possibly TRBD1 (5 bases). Germline CDR1 LNHDA, CDR2 SQIVND (reference sequence). Trimming removed 1 base from V and 5 bases from J, with 12 bases in between. This CDR3 spans 14 amino acids. CDR3 loop: CASSIGQGINEQYF. DNA of the CDR3: TGTGCCAGTAGTATAGGCCAGGGAATCAACGAGCAGTACTTC.

This clonotype appeared many times. The rearrangement uses TRBV24-1 and TRBJ2-7; D call uncertain. V lost 4 bases and J lost 7, with 10 bases in between. The CDR3 loop spans 12 amino acids. Germline CDR1 is KGHDR and CDR2 is SFDVKD. In DNA form, the CDR3 reads TGTGCCACCAGTGACCCCTCCTCGGAGCAGTACTTC. It yields the protein CATSDPSSEQYF.

This clonotype was counted many times. The V and J genes are TRBV6-2 or TRBV6-3 and TRBJ2-3, with 9 positions matching TRBD1. The CDR3 is 16 amino acids. Germline values: CDR1 MNHEY, CDR2 SVGEGT. V lost 5 bases to trimming and J lost 0 bases; unmatched junction nucleotides: 6. DNA of the CDR3: TGTGCCAGCAGTCCGTGGACAGGGGTTAGCACAGATACGCAGTATTTT. Encoded protein: CASSPWTGVSTDTQYF.

The genes are TRBV20-1 and TRBJ1-1; D unclear. Trimming cost V 7 bases and J 3 bases, with 6 bases left between them. Germline values: CDR1 DFQATT, CDR2 SNEGSKA (reference sequence). The CDR3 totals 10 residues. CDR3 DNA: TGCAGTGGAGCTTACACTGAAGCTTTCTTT. It is translated as CSGAYTEAFF.

This clonotype was found many times. The genes are TRBV4-3 and TRBJ1-5; D may be TRBD1 (5 bases). V dropped 0 bases and J dropped 4 bases, with 13 bases sitting between them. The CDR3 runs to 16 residues. Germline V gene sequence: CDR1 LGHNA, CDR2 YSLEER. Here the CDR3 reads CASSQDRGDRNQPQHF. CDR3 sequence (DNA): TGCGCCAGCAGCCAAGATCGGGGGGATCGGAATCAGCCCCAGCATTTT.

This chain links TRBV7-9 with TRBJ2-2; D ambiguous. V was clipped by 5 bases and J by 8 bases, with 9 bases between them. This CDR3 is built from 12 residues. From germline, CDR1 is SEHNR and CDR2 FQNEAQ (reference sequence). CDR3 protein: CASSLVGGELFF. DNA of the CDR3: TGTGCCAGCAGCCTCGTGGGAGGGGAGCTGTTTTTT. Variable domain in full (rest from reference TRBV7-9 and TRBJ2-2): DTGVSQNPRHKITKRGQNVTFRCDPISEHNRLYWYRQTLGQGPEFLTYFQNEAQLEKSRLLSDRFSAERPKGSFSTLEIQRTEQGDSAMYLCASSLVGGELFFGEGSRLTVL.

This clonotype has more than one count but fewer than ten. The chain is built from TRBV20-1 and TRBJ1-5, with D unclear. The germline V gene has CDR1 DFQATT and CDR2 SNEGSKA (reference sequence). There are 15 residues in the CDR3. CDR3 residues: CSRWRVGMGNQPQHF. Written as DNA, the CDR3 is TGCAGCCGGTGGAGGGTGGGTATGGGTAATCAGCCCCAGCATTTT.

This clonotype was counted a single time. This sequence joins TRBV12-3 or TRBV12-4 and TRBJ1-1; 7 bases are shared with TRBD1. With V trimmed by 6 bases and J by 3 bases, 4 bases remained unmatched. The CDR3 is made up of 13 amino acids. CDR3 coding DNA: TGTGCCAGCAGGATAACAGGGGACACTGAAGCTTTCTTT. Translating gives CASRITGDTEAFF.

The chain combines TRBV6-5 with TRBJ2-3; 9 positions agree with TRBD2. Germline CDR1 MNHEY, CDR2 SVGAGI. This CDR3 has 18 residues. J lost 2 bases, V lost 3 bases, and 12 bases had no gene match. The CDR3 DNA sequence: TGTGCCAGCAGTTATTCCTCACTAGGCGGGGGGGCCACAGATACGCAGTATTTT. Protein: CASSYSSLGGGATDTQYF.

This clonotype was seen at least ten times. The genes are TRBV5-5 and TRBJ1-5; TRBD1 is a possible D gene (5 bases). This CDR3 is built from 14 residues. V shed 2 bases and J shed 0 bases, with 6 bases lying between them. In germline, CDR1 is SGHKS, CDR2 YYEKEE (reference sequence). The CDR3 region has the DNA TGTGCCAGCAGCTTAGACAGTAGCAATCAGCCCCAGCATTTT. It is translated as CASSLDSSNQPQHF.